This T cell receptor beta chain stems from a study of blood T cell repertoires in COVID-19 (dated by TCRdb to 2019 to 2021). General notes on the study: Samples covering the acute and convalescent phases of COVID-19 were provided by collaborators in the United States, Italy and Spain. The prospective study material was composed of cDNA or gDNA derived from T cells, B-cell-depleted T cells, or PBMCs. Deeply sampled blood TCRbeta repertoires from subjects exposed to, actively infected with, or recovered from COVID-19 were included in the dataset. A freely available public database, intended as a resource for researchers studying the immune response to SARS-CoV-2, is where the repertoires were released. Samples were obtained from the ongoing ImmuneRACE study (first 160 participants) and from 1,254 subjects provided by 6 global collaborators. A de-identified subject ID, COVID-19 status, age in years and sex were almost always included in the sample metadata. HLA class I and class II types, where available, came from metadata supplied by the sample provider rather than from assay-based typing. Broad study findings and their caveats: Clinical and demographic metadata were provided uncurated, with the amount varying by source and participant.

This clone has a single count. The antigen this receptor binds is unknown. No base quality information exists; no much larger clone differs at one position. CDR1 and CDR2, per the germline V gene, are SGDLS and YYNGEE. Between the V and J ends, shortened by 3 bases and 0 bases respectively, the junction contains 10 bases. The CDR3 spans 15 residues, from the cysteine through the phenylalanine. Only the CDR3 DNA is retained, 45 bases long and in frame from the first base. Whole blood was collected in K2EDTA tubes by collaborating institutions according to the institutions' own protocols. For TCRbeta analysis, collaborators shipped samples in one of three forms: frozen whole blood, isolated PBMCs, or DNA extracted from either of those sample types. TCRbeta CDR3 regions were amplified from genomic DNA by means of the immunoSEQ Assay, a bias-controlled multiplex PCR. Per the original workflow: Nucleated cell counts per sample were estimated from amplification of reference gene primers within the assay. Sequence reads were collapsed and filtered to measure the absolute abundance of every unique TCRbeta CDR3 rearrangement. For each sample, productive Simpson clonality was calculated as the square root of Simpson's diversity index across productive rearrangements. TCRdb's version of the immuneACCESS table is confined to in-frame rearrangements and falls short of the full clone set. An unresolved V gene accounts for under half of the shortfall where checked; the remainder is of unknown origin. Clonal size and the V and J genes are those of that table, whereas D and trimming came from the DNA. This sample gives some 120,000 clones in total; over 75% of them show up just once. The ten top clones hold approximately 1.1% of the sample.

This receptor was taken from a woman older than 75 with acute or convalescent COVID-19. This chain is built from TRBV9 and TRBJ1-3; matching of 6 bases hints at TRBD1 as the D gene. The sample consisted of peripheral blood. The DNA sequence is as follows: TGTGCCAGCAGCGAGACACAGGGCTCTGGAAACACCATATATTTT. Translated, this gives CASSETQGSGNTIYF.